This section outlines one T cell receptor beta chain sequence together with its context. Its antigen is unknown. The V and J ends lost 0 bases and 10 bases, in that order; junction bases with no gene match: 18. Germline loops: CDR1 SGDLS, CDR2 YYNGEE. CDR3 length: 18 residues. This record comes from a study of cytomegalovirus exposure and HLA in healthy donors. Study-level information: From about 180 million T cells, an earlier analysis saw 90 million to 130 million unique TCR beta sequences. Whole-study results and caveats: In a later analysis, HLA-associated TCR beta chains were more clonally expanded than equally common others. It was reported that the classifier diagnosed cytomegalovirus status with high specificity and sensitivity in both the original and validation cohorts. What a later analysis showed was that several of the most significant clusters appeared linked to common viral pathogens.

The study ran its PCR with 60 Vbeta and 13 Jbeta primers. The data were produced by immunoSEQ multiplex PCR, yet TCRdb's version contains in-frame clones alone and is incomplete. Here the sample spans 150,000 to 200,000 clones, about 77% being singletons. This chain links TRBV9 with TRBJ1-3, with 8 nucleotides matching TRBD1. This sequence originates from a woman aged 25 to 39 in good health and CMV-seropositive. What was sequenced was PBMCs. The CDR3, as DNA: TGTGCCAGCAGCGTAGCTTCGTCTGGACAGGGCCTGGTGCGGACCATATATTTT. Protein: CASSVASSGQGLVRTIYF.